These T cell receptor beta chains were read from a single sample in a study of CD4+ T cells in melanoma. Clones were sequenced by immunoSEQ multiplex PCR, and TCRdb holds only the in-frame ones, with some missing. The sample has more than 110,000 clones, nearly 95% seen once; the top ten hold 1.5%. Receptor source: a human donor with melanoma. CDR3s include the opening cysteine and the closing phenylalanine or tryptophan. A D gene is named only where the DNA matches it firmly. Part of the rows lack a size; the others show once, few, many or a class for expanded clones.

size	V	J	D	DNA	CDR3
.	TRBV19	TRBJ1-2	.	TGTGCCAGCTCAATCACCCTGAATGGCTACACCTTC	CASSITLNGYTF
.	TRBV5-1	TRBJ1-6	.	TGCGCCAGCAGCTTGGAAAACCGGGCCAGCTCCTATAATTCACCCCTCCACTTT	CASSLENRASSYNSPLHF
once	TRBV5-1	TRBJ2-1	.	TGCGCCAGCAGCTTGTTGGGAAATGAGCAGTTCTTC	CASSLLGNEQFF
.	TRBV30	TRBJ1-1	TRBD1	TGTGCCTGGACCCGGGACAGTTTGAACACTGAAGCTTTCTTT	CAWTRDSLNTEAFF
.	TRBV11-1	TRBJ1-6	.	TGTGCCAGCAGCTTAATGGATTCACCCCTCCACTTT	CASSLMDSPLHF
.	TRBV7-9	TRBJ1-2	.	TGTGCCAGCAGCTTAGCTGGTCCGGGGAACTATGGCTACACCTTC	CASSLAGPGNYGYTF
.	TRBV5-6	TRBJ1-6	.	TGTGCCAGCAGCCTGCCCTCAGGGGTTAATTCACCCCTCCACTTT	CASSLPSGVNSPLHF
.	TRBV4-2	TRBJ1-4	.	TGTGCCAGCAGCCAAGGACAGTCCTTTACCGTCGGGGAAAAACTGTTTTTT	CASSQGQSFTVGEKLFF
.	TRBV18	TRBJ1-2	.	TGTGCCAGCTCACCATCAATAGTGCGAGCTAACTATGGCTACACCTTC	CASSPSIVRANYGYTF
.	TRBV19	TRBJ1-1	.	TGTGCCAGTAGTTCCGTGGTGAACACTGAAGCTTTCTTT	CASSSVVNTEAFF
.	TRBV6-5	TRBJ1-4	.	TGTGCCAGCAGTTACTCGGGGGCGCGCGTTGAAAAACTGTTTTTT	CASSYSGARVEKLFF
.	TRBV13	TRBJ2-1	.	TGTGCCAGCAGCCTTTTTCCCAATGAGCAGTTCTTC	CASSLFPNEQFF
.	TRBV19	TRBJ2-5	TRBD1	TGTGCCAGTAGTATAGACCCTCCCGGGACAGGGGTGGTGAAGACCCAGTACTTC	CASSIDPPGTGVVKTQYF
.	TRBV6-1	TRBJ2-5	TRBD2	TGTGCCACCCTCGGGGGGGGGAAAGAGACCCAGTACTTC	CATLGGGKETQYF
.	TRBV5-1	TRBJ2-3	.	TGCGCCAGCACCGGGGCCACTAGCACAGATACGCAGTATTTT	CASTGATSTDTQYF